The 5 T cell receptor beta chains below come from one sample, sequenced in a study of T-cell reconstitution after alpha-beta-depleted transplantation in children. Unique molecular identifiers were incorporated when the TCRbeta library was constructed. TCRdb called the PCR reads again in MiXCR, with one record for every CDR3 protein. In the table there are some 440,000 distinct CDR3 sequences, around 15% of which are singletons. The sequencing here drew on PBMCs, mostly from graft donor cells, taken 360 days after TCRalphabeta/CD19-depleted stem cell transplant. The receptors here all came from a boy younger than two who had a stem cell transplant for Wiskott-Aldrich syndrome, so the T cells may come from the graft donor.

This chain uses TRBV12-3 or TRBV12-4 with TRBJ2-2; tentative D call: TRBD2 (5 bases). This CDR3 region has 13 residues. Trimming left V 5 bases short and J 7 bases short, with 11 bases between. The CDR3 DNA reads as TGTGCCAGCAGTACTACTAGAGGCGGGGAGCTGTTTTTT. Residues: CASSTTRGGELFF.

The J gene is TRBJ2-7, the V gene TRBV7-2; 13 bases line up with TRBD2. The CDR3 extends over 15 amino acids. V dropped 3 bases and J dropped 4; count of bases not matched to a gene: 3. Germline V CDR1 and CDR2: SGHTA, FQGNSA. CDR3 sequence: CASSFLLAGGYEQYF. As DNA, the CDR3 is TGTGCCAGCAGCTTCTTACTAGCGGGAGGGTACGAGCAGTACTTC.

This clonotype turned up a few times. DNA for the CDR3: TGCGCCAGCAGCTTCTACCCCCGGACTGAAAACACCGGGGAGCTGTTTTTT. Translated, it gives CASSFYPRTENTGELFF. The chain uses TRBV5-1 and TRBJ2-2; maybe TRBD2 (5 bases). CDR3 length: 17 amino acids. Deletions cut 2 bases from V and 2 bases from J, with 16 bases between. In germline, CDR1 is SGHRS, CDR2 YFSETQ.

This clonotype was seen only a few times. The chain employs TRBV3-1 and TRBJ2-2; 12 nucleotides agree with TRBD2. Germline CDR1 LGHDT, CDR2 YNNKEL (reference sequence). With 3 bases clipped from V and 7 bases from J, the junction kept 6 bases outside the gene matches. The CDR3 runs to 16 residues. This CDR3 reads CASSHGLAGSGGELFF. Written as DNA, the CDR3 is TGTGCCAGCAGCCACGGACTAGCGGGAAGTGGCGGGGAGCTGTTTTTT.

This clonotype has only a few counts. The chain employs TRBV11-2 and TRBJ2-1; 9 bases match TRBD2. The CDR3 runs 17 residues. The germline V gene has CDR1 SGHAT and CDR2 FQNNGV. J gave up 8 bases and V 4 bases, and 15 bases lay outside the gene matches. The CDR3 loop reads CASSSTGTSMLIHEQFF. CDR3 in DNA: TGTGCCAGCAGCTCTACCGGGACTAGCATGTTGATCCATGAGCAGTTCTTC.